Presented here are 6 T cell receptor beta chains from one specimen sequenced in a study of blood T cell repertoires in COVID-19. Produced via immunoSEQ multiplex PCR; TCRdb's table is partial and in-frame only. The sample yields about 370,000 clones, 87% seen once. The specimen sequenced was peripheral blood. These receptors were collected from a woman aged 25 to 39 with COVID-19, enrolled during active disease.

This clone was found once. The rearrangement joins TRBV5-4 to TRBJ2-7; 8 bases fit TRBD2. The length of the CDR3 is 18 residues. Germline trimming cut 4 bases from V and 7 bases from J; bases unmatched to any gene: 22. Germline V gene sequence: CDR1 SGHNT, CDR2 YYREEE (reference sequence). The CDR3 DNA follows: TGTGCCAGCAGCCCCGGGAGCGGGAGCGTCTTTTTGACTAATGAGCAGTACTTC. Its protein is CASSPGSGSVFLTNEQYF.

This CDR3 is CASSLDGTRSYEQYF. DNA for the CDR3: TGCGCCAGCAGCTTGGACGGGACTAGGTCCTACGAGCAGTACTTC. The chain links TRBV5-1 to TRBJ2-7; TRBD2 agrees at 8 bases. Germline trimming cut 0 bases from V and 1 base from J; bases unmatched to any gene: 3. This CDR3 region has 15 residues. Germline CDR1 is SGHRS and CDR2 is YFSETQ.

V and J are TRBV19 and TRBJ1-5; 9 nucleotides match TRBD1. V shed 6 bases, J shed 1 base, and the junction held 13 bases outside the gene matches. The germline V gene encodes CDR1 LNHDA and CDR2 SQIVND (reference sequence). CDR3 size: 18 residues. The CDR3 region has the DNA TGTGCCAGTAGAGTAGGGTACAGGGGGCGACGGAGCAATCAGCCCCAGCATTTT. This gives the protein CASRVGYRGRRSNQPQHF.

V usage is TRBV4-1 and J usage is TRBJ1-1; maybe TRBD1 (5 bases). The germline gives CDR1 MGHRA, CDR2 YSYEKL. V was clipped by 4 bases and J by 4 bases, with 13 bases between them. The CDR3 extends over 14 amino acids. The DNA of the CDR3 is TGCGCCAGCAGCCTCGGGGGTCAGGGCACTGAAGCTTTCTTT. This gives the protein CASSLGGQGTEAFF.

This chain's CDR3 is CASLEVRDSSNEKLFF. CDR3 DNA: TGTGCCAGCCTAGAGGTTCGGGACAGCTCTAATGAAAAACTGTTTTTT. This chain uses TRBV19 with TRBJ1-4; TRBD1 aligns across 7 bases. Unmatched junction bases numbered 13, after V lost 9 bases and J lost 3 bases. Germline CDR1 LNHDA, CDR2 SQIVND (reference sequence). The CDR3 is 16 amino acids. The variable domain in full, with the rest retrieved from reference TRBV19 and TRBJ1-4, is DGGITQSPKYLFRKEGQNVTLSCEQNLNHDAMYWYRQDPGQGLRLIYYSQIVNDFQKGDIAEGYSVSREKKESFPLTVTSAQKNPTAFYLCASLEVRDSSNEKLFFGSGTQLSVL.

This clone was recorded once. V gene TRBV28 combines with J gene TRBJ2-3; tentative D call: TRBD2 (5 bases). Germline V CDR1 and CDR2: MDHEN, SYDVKM. The CDR3 totals 14 residues. V was clipped by 3 bases and J by 2 bases, with 9 bases between them. CDR3 sequence: CASSFRGSTDTQYF. The CDR3 DNA sequence: TGTGCCAGCAGTTTCCGGGGATCCACAGATACGCAGTATTTT. The entire variable domain, with the rest obtained from reference TRBV28 and TRBJ2-3, is as follows: DVKVTQSSRYLVKRTGEKVFLECVQDMDHENMFWYRQDPGLGLRLIYFSYDVKMKEKGDIPEGYSVSREKKERFSLILESASTNQTSMYLCASSFRGSTDTQYFGPGTRLTVL.